Shown below are 24 T cell receptor beta chains from a single sample sequenced in a study of CD8+CD57+ T cells in acquired aplastic anemia. Profiling of TCR beta VDJ combinations and CDR3 sequences used genomic DNA as template. TCRdb independently ran MiXCR on the reads; one entry per CDR3 protein. The sample carries about 220,000 distinct CDR3 sequences, 34% recorded once. The sequenced material came from sorted CD4+, CD8+, or CD8+CD57+ T cells (not recorded which) from PBMCs. The receptors here all came from a human donor in good health, serving as a control.

The chain carries TRBV5-1 and TRBJ2-7; either TRBD1 or TRBD2 may supply D (5 bases each). The CDR3 length is 13 residues. Trimming shortened V by 5 bases and J by 7 bases, and 16 bases separated the two germline ends. CDR1 SGHRS and CDR2 YFSETQ come from the germline V gene. CDR3 region: CASRQVPSGEQYF. CDR3 bases: TGCGCCAGCAGACAGGTCCCATCGGGGGAGCAGTACTTC.

The table lists this clonotype with a few counts. The junction does not match germline at one end; this may be a read error. This sequence joins TRBV6-1 and TRBJ1-1; a weak D match, TRBD1 (6 bases). The V gene's germline CDR1 is MNHNS and CDR2 SASEGT. CDR3 length equals 14 residues. The CDR3 here is CASSGQYSNTEAFF. The DNA of the CDR3 is TGTGCCAGCAGCGGACAGTACTCGAACACCGAAGCTTTCTTT.

The rearrangement joins TRBV7-8 to TRBJ2-1; 7 nucleotides line up with TRBD2. The germline V gene has CDR1 SGHVS and CDR2 FQNEAQ. This CDR3 has 15 residues. V gave up 6 bases and J gave up 7 bases; unmatched junction bases: 12. This CDR3 reads CASRPRGSGKNEQFF. CDR3 nucleotide sequence: TGTGCCAGCAGACCCCGGGGGAGCGGGAAGAATGAGCAGTTCTTC.

This clonotype was seen at least ten times. The chain recombines TRBV2 with TRBJ2-3, with TRBD2 identical over 11 bases. Germline values: CDR1 SNHLY, CDR2 FYNNEI. There are 15 residues in the CDR3. V was pared by 9 bases and J by 5 bases, with 10 bases of the junction left unmatched. The CDR3 loop is CASDRAGTSGDTQYF. For the CDR3, the DNA is TGTGCCAGTGACCGCGCCGGGACTAGCGGAGATACGCAGTATTTT. The full variable domain, with the rest looked up from reference TRBV2 and TRBJ2-3, is EPEVTQTPSHQVTQMGQEVILRCVPISNHLYFYWYRQILGQKVEFLVSFYNNEISEKSEIFDDQFSVERPDGSNFTLKIRSTKLEDSAMYFCASDRAGTSGDTQYFGPGTRLTVL.

The rearrangement links TRBV24-1 to TRBJ2-1; 10 bases line up with TRBD2. V was pared by 3 bases and J by 3 bases, with 7 bases of the junction left unmatched. CDR1 and CDR2 from the germline V gene are KGHDR and SFDVKD. CDR3 length: 17 residues. CDR3 DNA: TGTGCCACCAGTGATCATCTAGCGGGAGCTGGCTACAATGAGCAGTTCTTC. As protein: CATSDHLAGAGYNEQFF.

Ten or more counts support this clonotype. V is TRBV20-1 and J is TRBJ1-2, with D possibly TRBD1 on 6 matching bases. CDR3 length equals 13 residues. The V gene's germline CDR1 is DFQATT and CDR2 SNEGSKA (reference sequence). V was pared by 5 bases and J by 8 bases, with 18 bases between. CDR3 bases: TGCAGTGCTTATCATAGGGGGGCGATCGGCTACACCTTC. The encoded protein is CSAYHRGAIGYTF.

This clonotype was found many times. V is TRBV12-3 or TRBV12-4 and J is TRBJ1-5, with D uncertain. V shed 3 bases and J shed 11 bases, with 14 bases lying between them. The CDR3 is 13 residues long. The CDR3 reads CASSFFGSPAQHF. DNA of the CDR3: TGTGCCAGCAGTTTCTTCGGCTCCCCCGCCCAGCATTTT.

Note on this clonotype: This sequence may be a read error, since a much larger clone differs from it by one base. The J gene is TRBJ1-2, the V gene TRBV7-2; D possibly corresponds to TRBD1 (5 bases). This CDR3 has 15 amino acids. CDR1 is SGHTA and CDR2 is FQGNSA in the germline V gene. Here the CDR3 reads CASSKGTGDRYGCTF. In nucleotides, the CDR3 is TGTGCCAGCAGCAAGGGAACAGGTGATCGCTATGGCTGCACCTTC.

The V call is TRBV3-1, the J call TRBJ1-1; D is possibly TRBD1 (5 bases). The germline V gene encodes CDR1 LGHDT and CDR2 YNNKEL (reference sequence). CDR3 length: 13 residues. The ends were cut back, 0 bases at V and 8 bases at J, with 10 bases in the middle. CDR3 loop: CASSQDLNREAFF. The CDR3 nucleotides read TGTGCCAGCAGCCAAGATTTGAACAGGGAAGCTTTCTTT.

This clonotype was recorded many times. V and J are TRBV7-3 and TRBJ2-3; 7 nucleotides agree with TRBD2. The CDR3 runs 16 residues. V shed 1 base and J 1 base; nucleotides not matched to a gene: 5. Germline V gene data show CDR1 as SGHTA and CDR2 as FQGTGA. CDR3 nucleotides: TGTGCCAGCAGCTTAATTGGAACTAGCGGCACAGATACGCAGTATTTT. Translation: CASSLIGTSGTDTQYF.

This clonotype has a handful of counts. This chain joins TRBV10-3 and TRBJ2-3; 8 bases fit TRBD2. This CDR3 comprises 18 residues. J lost 1 base, V lost 10 bases, and 19 bases had no gene match. Germline V CDR1 and CDR2: ENHRY, SYGVKD. CDR3 DNA: TGTGCCAGTGGGAACGTAGCGGGGCCAACGCTAGGCACAGATACGCAGTATTTT. Its translation: CASGNVAGPTLGTDTQYF.

The V and J genes are TRBV29-1 and TRBJ1-1; D is unresolved. This CDR3 is built from 9 residues. Germline CDR1 reads SQVTM; CDR2 reads ANQGSEA. Trimming removed 3 bases from V and 4 bases from J, with 0 bases in between. CDR3 region: CSVDTEAFF. The CDR3 DNA reads as TGCAGCGTTGACACTGAAGCTTTCTTT. Based on the CDR3 plus reference TRBV29-1 and TRBJ1-1, the full variable domain is SAVISQKPSRDICQRGTSLTIQCQVDSQVTMMFWYRQQPGQSLTLIATANQGSEATYESGFVIDKFPISRPNLTFSTLTVSNMSPEDSSIYLCSVDTEAFFGQGTRLTVV.

This clonotype was picked up many times. V usage is TRBV6-5 and J usage is TRBJ1-6, with D perhaps TRBD1 (5 bases). V was pared by 2 bases and J by 8 bases, with 19 bases between. CDR1 is MNHEY, CDR2 SVGAGI, per germline. The CDR3 extends over 17 amino acids. CDR3 amino acids: CASSYGILEMGDSPLHF. In DNA form, the CDR3 reads TGTGCCAGCAGTTACGGTATTCTTGAGATGGGGGATTCACCCCTCCACTTT.

The chain has TRBV15 and TRBJ2-1; 8 bases are a match to TRBD2. V was clipped by 1 base and J by 7 bases; unmatched bases: 9. Germline V gene lookup returns CDR1 LNHNV and CDR2 YYDKDF (reference sequence). The CDR3 runs 16 residues. CDR3 in amino acids: CATSRVRGRGENEQFF. CDR3 sequence (DNA): TGTGCCACCAGCAGAGTTCGAGGGCGGGGGGAGAATGAGCAGTTCTTC.

This clonotype showed up many times. The chain's CDR3 is CSAAREPNYGYTF. The CDR3 DNA reads TGCAGTGCCGCCCGAGAGCCTAACTATGGCTACACCTTC. This chain links TRBV20-1 with TRBJ1-2; D remains unclear. Germline V CDR1 and CDR2: DFQATT, SNEGSKA (reference sequence). The V end lost 6 bases, the J end lost 0 bases, and 11 bases lay between the germline ends. The CDR3 loop spans 13 amino acids.

This clonotype was detected ten times or more. The junction does not match germline at one end; this may be a read error. The genes are TRBV7-9 and TRBJ1-5, with TRBD1 as a possible D gene (6 bases). Germline assignment: CDR1 SEHNR and CDR2 FQNEAQ (reference sequence). The CDR3 sequence is 15 residues long. CDR3 in DNA: TGTGCCAGCAGCTTAGAGATCAGGGGCAATCGGCCCCAGCATTTT. It encodes CASSLEIRGNRPQHF.

The chain employs TRBV20-1 and TRBJ2-4; 9 positions agree with TRBD1. Germline V gene sequence: CDR1 DFQATT, CDR2 SNEGSKA (reference sequence). The CDR3 has 17 amino acids. V lost 4 bases to trimming and J lost 1 base; unmatched junction nucleotides: 11. CDR3 amino acids: CSATWTGTGKAKNIQYF. In DNA form, the CDR3 reads TGCAGTGCTACCTGGACCGGGACAGGGAAGGCCAAAAACATTCAGTACTTC.

The chain combines TRBV2 with TRBJ1-6; D is uncertain. The CDR3 runs 11 residues. Germline CDR1 reads SNHLY; CDR2 reads FYNNEI. Trimming pared 6 bases from V and 9 bases from J, leaving 6 bases between. The CDR3 DNA reads TGTGCCAGCAGGGGCATTTCACCCCTCCACTTT. This translates into CASRGISPLHF. The full variable domain, rest sourced from reference TRBV2 and TRBJ1-6, is EPEVTQTPSHQVTQMGQEVILRCVPISNHLYFYWYRQILGQKVEFLVSFYNNEISEKSEIFDDQFSVERPDGSNFTLKIRSTKLEDSAMYFCASRGISPLHFGNGTRLTVT.

A remark on this clonotype: Given a much more abundant clone one base away, this may be a read error. CDR3 DNA: TGTGCCAGCACCAGACCCCCGGGGGACACTGAAGCTTCCTTT. This translates into CASTRPPGDTEASF. V is TRBV7-9 and J is TRBJ1-1; possibly TRBD1 for D (6 bases). Germline V gene data show CDR1 as SEHNR and CDR2 as FQNEAQ (reference sequence). The CDR3 runs 14 residues.

V and J are TRBV6-4 and TRBJ2-2; D gene uncertain. The germline V and J ends were trimmed by 8 bases and 6 bases, with 16 bases remaining between them. The CDR3 spans 14 residues. Per the germline V gene, CDR1 is MRHNA and CDR2 is SNTAGT. Here the CDR3 DNA reads TGTGCCAGCTCTTCATTCTCTGGGGCCGGGGAGCTGTTTTTT. This encodes CASSSFSGAGELFF.

This clonotype was recorded many times. The conserved final phenylalanine or tryptophan is absent from the CDR3, which likely points to a read error. V and J are TRBV9 and TRBJ1-6; D call uncertain. The germline V gene encodes CDR1 SGDLS and CDR2 YYNGEE. With 4 bases removed from V and 5 bases from J, the gap between germline ends came to 4 bases. This CDR3 contains 12 residues. The CDR3 DNA is TGTGCCAGCAGCAAAAATAATTCACCCCTCCACCTT. As protein: CASSKNNSPLHL.

The V and J genes are TRBV29-1 and TRBJ1-1, with 7 bases that match TRBD1. With 4 bases clipped from V and 4 bases from J, the junction kept 9 bases outside the gene matches. Germline CDR1 is SQVTM and CDR2 is ANQGSEA. CDR3 length: 14 amino acids. CDR3 nucleotides: TGCAGCGTTGTTGACTACTCAGGGGGCACTGAAGCTTTCTTT. Translated, it gives CSVVDYSGGTEAFF.

The rearrangement joins TRBV12-3 or TRBV12-4 to TRBJ1-3; 7 bases are shared with TRBD1. CDR3 length: 16 residues. Losses at the gene ends were 1 base for V and 0 bases for J; bases not matched to a gene: 3. The CDR3 DNA reads as TGTGCCAGCAGTTTAGTTTGGGACAGCTCTGGAAACACCATATATTTT. Residues: CASSLVWDSSGNTIYF.

This clonotype was observed many times. This chain links TRBV7-9 with TRBJ2-7; the D gene is possibly TRBD2 (5 bases). Germline loops: CDR1 SEHNR, CDR2 FQNEAQ (reference sequence). V lost 5 bases, J lost 0 bases, and 17 bases lay in between. The CDR3 contains 16 residues. CDR3 in amino acids: CASSLRSGGSSYEQYF. The CDR3 DNA reads as TGTGCCAGCAGCCTACGATCAGGCGGGTCCTCCTACGAGCAGTACTTC.